Below are 30 T cell receptor beta chains sequenced from a single sample in a study of T cell clonality in common variable immunodeficiency. Study conclusions and caveats: Reportedly, TCR beta sequences from common variable immunodeficiency showed fewer deletions and N-nucleotide insertions.

Assay: immunoSEQ multiplex PCR; the TCRdb copy retains only in-frame clones and omits some. Singletons are absent from the sample, which has some 42,000 clones. What these receptors recognize is not known. The material sequenced was peripheral blood mononuclear cells. These TCRs come from a human donor with common variable immunodeficiency.

This clone was seen a handful of times. The CDR3 sequence: CASSPGQGRGYTF. CDR3 DNA, as far as it was read: TGTGCCAGCTCACCGGGGCAGGGTCGCGGC. The rearrangement links TRBV18 to TRBJ1-2; possibly TRBD1 for D (5 bases). The read finishes 3 residues shy of the CDR3 end, and the germline J gene is used to complete it. The germline gives CDR1 KGHSH, CDR2 LQKENI. The CDR3 loop spans 13 amino acids.

Turning to this clone: The observed sequence ends 3 residues before the CDR3 terminus, with the missing tail filled in from the germline J gene. The chain recombines TRBV13 with TRBJ2-1; 8 bases are a match to TRBD1. V gave up 5 bases and J gave up 2 bases; unmatched junction bases: 5. CDR3 length: 15 amino acids. Germline V gene data show CDR1 as PRHDT and CDR2 as FYEKMQ (reference sequence). The covered CDR3 bases are TGTGCCAGCAGCGAAAAACAGGGGGCCTACAATGAG. This gives the protein CASSEKQGAYNE. The complete CDR3 sequence is CASSEKQGAYNEQFF. Full variable domain (remainder filled in from reference TRBV13 and TRBJ2-1): AAGVIQSPRHLIKEKRETATLKCYPIPRHDTVYWYQQGPGQDPQFLISFYEKMQSDKGSIPDRFSAQQFSDYHSELNMSSLELGDSALYFCASSEKQGAYNEQFFGPGTRLTVL.

This clone was observed a few times. The read ends 3 residues shy of where the CDR3 ends; the end is completed using the germline J gene. The rearrangement joins TRBV6-1 to TRBJ2-7, with 7 bases fitting TRBD1. There are 15 residues in the CDR3. Per germline, CDR1 MNHNS and CDR2 SASEGT. Unmatched junction bases numbered 7, after V lost 4 bases and J lost 1 base. The DNA read from the CDR3 is TGTGCCAGCAGTGCTTTGGACAGGAAATCCTACGAG. Translation gives CASSALDRKSYE. From start to end, the CDR3 is CASSALDRKSYEQYF.

This clone has just a few counts. The sequenced fragment ends 3 residues before the CDR3 boundary, so the rest is inferred from the germline J gene. This sequence joins TRBV5-1 and TRBJ2-2, with unresolved D. The CDR3 length is 13 residues. CDR1 is SGHRS, CDR2 YFSETQ, per germline. The V end lost 0 bases, the J end lost 6 bases, and 6 bases lay between the germline ends. This CDR3 is CASSLEAAGELFF. The CDR3 bases that were read are TGCGCCAGCAGCTTGGAAGCCGCCGGGGAG.

This clone was counted a few times. The missing CDR3 end, 3 residues past where the read stops, is filled in from the germline J gene. This chain uses TRBV7-2 with TRBJ2-3, with 12 bases matching TRBD2. The CDR3 consists of 14 residues. J gave up 5 bases and V 5 bases, and 2 bases lay outside the gene matches. The germline gives CDR1 SGHTA, CDR2 FQGNSA. CDR3 DNA, as far as it was read: TGTGCCAGCAGCCTGGGACTAGCGGGAGATACG. Its protein is CASSLGLAGDT. The whole CDR3 region reads CASSLGLAGDTQYF. The full variable domain, in which reference TRBV7-2 and TRBJ2-3 provide the parts outside the CDR3, is GAGVSQSPSNKVTEKGKDVELRCDPISGHTALYWYRQSLGQGLEFLIYFQGNSAPDKSGLPSDRFSAERTGGSVSTLTIQRTQQEDSAVYLCASSLGLAGDTQYFGPGTRLTVL.

As to this clone: The read finishes 3 residues shy of the CDR3 end, and the germline J gene is used to complete it. The chain recombines TRBV30 with TRBJ1-2; D possibly corresponds to TRBD1 (6 bases). Germline CDR1 reads GTSNPN; CDR2 reads SVGIG (reference sequence). The CDR3 consists of 14 residues. CDR3 region: CAWMRDMGAGGYTF. The DNA read from the CDR3 is TGTGCCTGGATGCGAGATATGGGGGCTGGGGGC.

Many counts were recorded for this clone. Sequence at one end of the junction differs from germline and may be a read error. Read sequence stops 3 residues before the CDR3 end, and the germline J gene provides the missing end. The chain uses TRBV6-1 and TRBJ2-7; tentative D call: TRBD2 (6 bases). The germline V gene has CDR1 MNHNS and CDR2 SASEGT. CDR3 length: 15 amino acids. CDR3 DNA (partial): TGTGCCAGCAGCGAAGGGGCGGGACTGCGCTACGAG. Protein: CASSEGAGLRYE. In full, the CDR3 is CASSEGAGLRYEQYF.

As for this clone: With the read ending 3 residues before the CDR3 end, the germline J gene is used to fill in that end. The rearrangement joins TRBV11-2 to TRBJ2-3, with D unclear. The CDR3 totals 14 residues. CDR1 is SGHAT, CDR2 FQNNGV, per germline. The ends were cut back, 3 bases at V and 2 bases at J, with 9 bases in the middle. CDR3 bases read: TGTGCCAGCAGCTTGCAGAGGTCCACAGATACG. This codes for CASSLQRSTDT. The CDR3 in its entirety is CASSLQRSTDTQYF.

Concerning this clone itself: The DNA ends 3 residues before the CDR3 does, and the rest of the CDR3 is filled in from the germline J gene. The genes are TRBV7-8 and TRBJ2-1; D not resolved. The germline V gene has CDR1 SGHVS and CDR2 FQNEAQ. The CDR3 is made up of 12 amino acids. V lost 2 bases and J 9 bases, leaving 8 bases between the germline ends. CDR3 sequence reads: CASSLTSAEQFF. The sequenced CDR3 bases are TGTGCCAGCAGCTTAACAAGTGCTGAG.

There are many counts of this clone. The CDR3 end is not reached by the read, which stops 3 residues before it; the germline J gene fills it in. The rearrangement joins TRBV29-1 to TRBJ2-5; possibly TRBD2 for D (7 bases). From germline, CDR1 is SQVTM and CDR2 ANQGSEA. The V end was cut by 4 bases, the J end by 5 bases, with 11 bases between. The length of the CDR3 is 12 residues. The CDR3 is CSVGEGGETQYF. The covered CDR3 bases are TGCAGCGTTGGAGAGGGGGGGGAGACC.

This clone was picked up a small number of times. The read terminates 3 residues ahead of where the CDR3 ends, so the germline J gene completes it. The chain joins TRBV7-2 to TRBJ1-2, with 9 bases lining up with TRBD1. The V and J ends lost 5 bases and 5 bases, in that order; junction bases with no gene match: 3. CDR3 size: 13 residues. Germline CDR1 is SGHTA and CDR2 is FQGNSA. CDR3 sequence reads: CASSTGTGYGYTF. CDR3 bases read: TGTGCCAGCAGCACCGGGACAGGGTATGGC.

This clone has just a few counts. Read coverage stops 3 residues before the CDR3 terminus; the germline J gene supplies the remainder. This chain uses TRBV30 with TRBJ1-4; D may be TRBD1 (5 bases). From germline, CDR1 is GTSNPN and CDR2 SVGIG (reference sequence). Trimming stripped 1 base from V and 4 bases from J, with 13 bases between. This CDR3 has 15 amino acids. Here the CDR3 reads CAWSANTGYNEKLFF. Incomplete CDR3 DNA: TGTGCCTGGAGTGCTAACACAGGATATAATGAAAAA.

This clone was detected only a few times. The sequence runs out 3 residues before the end of the CDR3; the remainder is reconstructed from the germline J gene. The chain is built from TRBV19 and TRBJ2-1, with 7 bases that match TRBD1. The ends lost 0 bases at V and 4 bases at J; junction bases unmatched: 9. The CDR3 spans 17 residues. CDR1 LNHDA and CDR2 SQIVND come from the germline V gene (reference sequence). CDR3 sequence reads: CASSIEGWDRPYNEQFF. The covered CDR3 bases are TGTGCCAGTAGTATAGAGGGTTGGGACAGACCTTACAATGAG.

This clone has a handful of counts. The CDR3 extends 3 residues past the end of the read, so its final part is completed from the germline J gene. The chain carries TRBV29-1 and TRBJ2-5; TRBD1 is a possible D gene (6 bases). CDR3 length: 14 amino acids. The V end lost 6 bases, the J end lost 1 base, and 15 bases lay between the germline ends. Germline V gene lookup returns CDR1 SQVTM and CDR2 ANQGSEA. CDR3 sequence: CSVSQGTSQETQYF. The CDR3 bases that were read are TGCAGCGTCTCTCAGGGGACCTCCCAAGAGACC.

This clone was detected many times. Coverage ceases 3 residues before the CDR3 finishes, and the germline J gene fills in the end. The chain couples TRBV30 to TRBJ2-5; TRBD1 matches at 7 bases. With 0 bases clipped from V and 6 bases from J, the junction kept 10 bases outside the gene matches. Germline CDR1 is GTSNPN and CDR2 is SVGIG (reference sequence). CDR3 length: 15 residues. The CDR3 region is CAWSVQDRDSQTQYF. The covered CDR3 bases are TGTGCCTGGAGTGTCCAAGACCGGGACAGCCAGACC.

CDR3 sequence reads: CASSPSGDTQYF. CDR3 DNA, as far as it was read: TGTGCCAGCTCACCATCGGGAGATACG. This chain uses TRBV18 with TRBJ2-3; D not resolved. The CDR3 end falls 3 residues outside the read, so it is completed with the germline J gene. From germline, CDR1 is KGHSH and CDR2 LQKENI. V was trimmed by 2 bases and J by 5 bases, leaving 5 bases between them. The CDR3 consists of 12 residues.

This clone occurred many times. The read ends 3 residues early relative to the CDR3; the germline J gene fills the gap. The chain uses TRBV20-1 and TRBJ2-2; possibly TRBD1 for D (6 bases). CDR1 and CDR2 (germline): DFQATT, SNEGSKA (reference sequence). Trimming removed 5 bases at V and 6 bases at J, with 10 bases between. This CDR3 contains 12 residues. The DNA read from the CDR3 is TGCAGTGCTTGGCCAGGGGCCGGGGAG. Protein sequence: CSAWPGAGE. The entire CDR3 protein reads CSAWPGAGELFF.

This clone has only a few counts. The read finishes 3 residues shy of the CDR3 end, and the germline J gene is used to complete it. The V call is TRBV7-9, the J call TRBJ2-5, with 8 positions matching TRBD1. The J segment lost 7 bases and the V segment lost 8 bases, leaving 9 bases of the junction unmatched. CDR3 length: 13 amino acids. The germline V gene has CDR1 SEHNR and CDR2 FQNEAQ (reference sequence). The CDR3 sequence: CASATVQGGTQYF. Partial CDR3 DNA: TGTGCCAGCGCCACGGTACAGGGGGGGACC.

This clone has ten or more counts. CDR3 sequence reads: CASSLTGLAATDTQYF. CDR3 DNA, as far as it was read: TGTGCCAGCAGCTTAACGGGACTAGCGGCCACAGATACG. This rearrangement joins TRBV7-3 to TRBJ2-3, with 11 bases fitting TRBD2. Sequencing ends 3 residues short of the CDR3 end; the germline J gene provides the rest. V gave up 0 bases and J gave up 2 bases; unmatched junction bases: 1. The germline V gene encodes CDR1 SGHTA and CDR2 FQGTGA. The CDR3 is 16 amino acids.

In regard to this clone: From the germline J gene comes the end of the CDR3, since the read stops 3 residues before it. This chain links TRBV2 with TRBJ2-3; 8 nucleotides match TRBD1. There are 14 residues in the CDR3. Unmatched junction bases numbered 8, after V lost 8 bases and J lost 4 bases. Germline V CDR1 and CDR2: SNHLY, FYNNEI. CDR3 bases read: TGTGCCAGCGGGAGGACAGGGCCGGCAGATACG. Translating gives CASGRTGPADT. The full CDR3 sequence reads CASGRTGPADTQYF.

In this sample, this clone turned up a few times. The sequence runs out 3 residues before the end of the CDR3; the remainder is reconstructed from the germline J gene. J is TRBJ2-3 and V is TRBV19; 7 bases fit TRBD2. Germline values: CDR1 LNHDA, CDR2 SQIVND (reference sequence). This CDR3 contains 18 residues. The J segment lost 1 base and the V segment lost 4 bases, leaving 14 bases of the junction unmatched. The covered CDR3 bases are TGTGCCAGTAGTAAGACTAGCTTACCTGGCCTTGGCACAGATACG. Translating gives CASSKTSLPGLGTDT. The whole CDR3 is CASSKTSLPGLGTDTQYF.

As for this clone: Read coverage stops 3 residues before the CDR3 terminus; the germline J gene supplies the remainder. V gene TRBV6-1 combines with J gene TRBJ1-5, with a possible D match to TRBD1 (5 bases). Germline-derived CDR1 and CDR2 are MNHNS and SASEGT. This CDR3 has 13 amino acids. Between the trimmed V and J ends, which lost 3 bases and 6 bases, there was a span of 9 bases. The sequenced CDR3 bases are TGTGCCAGCAGTGACAGGGTTAGTCAGCCC. Translation gives CASSDRVSQP. In full, the CDR3 is CASSDRVSQPQHF.

Concerning this clone itself: The read halts 3 residues ahead of the CDR3 end, with the missing end drawn from the germline J gene. The chain links TRBV19 to TRBJ2-7; 7 nucleotides agree with TRBD1. J gave up 6 bases and V 0 bases, and 11 bases lay outside the gene matches. The germline V gene has CDR1 LNHDA and CDR2 SQIVND (reference sequence). The CDR3 runs 16 residues. The part of the CDR3 DNA that was read is TGTGCCAGTAGTATAGACCTTCCGACAGGGAGTGTCGAG. Protein product: CASSIDLPTGSVE. Given in full, the CDR3 is CASSIDLPTGSVEQYF.

This clone has only a few counts. The CDR3 end falls 3 residues outside the read, so it is completed with the germline J gene. The chain has TRBV6-1 and TRBJ2-7, with 9 bases aligning to TRBD1. V lost 4 bases, J lost 3 bases, and 7 bases stayed unmatched. In germline, CDR1 is MNHNS, CDR2 SASEGT. CDR3 length: 15 residues. The CDR3 protein is CASSVSGTGIYEQYF. The sequenced CDR3 bases are TGTGCCAGCAGTGTTTCCGGGACAGGGATCTACGAG.

This clone was seen at least ten times. CDR3 region: CASSDTSGGGNEQFF. The sequenced part of the CDR3 DNA is TGTGCCAGCAGCGACACTAGCGGGGGGGGTAATGAG. The J gene is TRBJ2-1, the V gene TRBV6-4; 13 bases are shared with TRBD2. The CDR3 extends 3 residues past the end of the read, so its final part is completed from the germline J gene. The CDR3 has 15 residues. V shed 6 bases, J shed 7 bases, and the junction held 6 bases outside the gene matches. Germline assignment: CDR1 MRHNA and CDR2 SNTAGT.

This clone was seen a few times. The read finishes 3 residues shy of the CDR3 end, and the germline J gene is used to complete it. The chain carries TRBV19 and TRBJ1-5, with 8 nucleotides matching TRBD1. The CDR3 consists of 16 residues. With V trimmed by 6 bases and J by 5 bases, 12 bases remained unmatched. Germline V CDR1 and CDR2: LNHDA, SQIVND (reference sequence). The sequenced CDR3 bases are TGTGCCAGTAGACCCGGGACAGGTGGGAAGGATCAGCCC. Translating it yields CASRPGTGGKDQP. The whole CDR3 region reads CASRPGTGGKDQPQHF.

There are a few counts of this clone. The read ends 3 residues early relative to the CDR3; the germline J gene fills the gap. V gene TRBV13 combines with J gene TRBJ2-1, with 9 positions matching TRBD2. The V and J ends lost 4 bases and 3 bases, in that order; junction bases with no gene match: 7. This CDR3 is built from 16 residues. Germline CDR1 PRHDT, CDR2 FYEKMQ (reference sequence). CDR3 DNA (partial): TGTGCCAGCAGCTCCTTTCGGACTAGCGACTACAATGAG. Its protein product is CASSSFRTSDYNE. The whole CDR3 protein reads CASSSFRTSDYNEQFF.

A note on this clone: The CDR3 end falls 3 residues outside the read, so it is completed with the germline J gene. The chain is built from TRBV6-1 and TRBJ2-7, with D tentatively TRBD2 (6 bases). The V end was cut by 4 bases, the J end by 3 bases, with 10 bases between. CDR1 MNHNS and CDR2 SASEGT come from the germline V gene. The CDR3 has 13 amino acids. Here the CDR3 reads CASSGQGLYEQYF. The part of the CDR3 DNA that was read is TGTGCCAGCAGTGGGCAGGGACTCTACGAG.

This clone has more than one count but fewer than ten. Read data end 3 residues before the CDR3 end; the end is taken from the germline J gene. This chain joins TRBV2 and TRBJ1-1; possible D gene TRBD1, 5 bases. Germline lookup yields CDR1 SNHLY and CDR2 FYNNEI. The ends were cut back, 6 bases at V and 0 bases at J, with 14 bases in the middle. This CDR3 is 15 amino acids long. The sequenced part of the CDR3 DNA is TGTGCCAGCAGCTACCGGACAACTTTGAACACTGAA. It specifies CASSYRTTLNTE. The whole CDR3 reads CASSYRTTLNTEAFF.

For this clone: The read gets to within 3 residues of the CDR3 end, and the germline J gene fills in the rest. The chain recombines TRBV7-8 with TRBJ2-7, with a weak D call TRBD1 (6 bases). CDR3 length equals 17 residues. V was shortened by 4 bases and J by 5 bases, with 24 bases between the two germline ends. Germline assignment: CDR1 SGHVS and CDR2 FQNEAQ. The CDR3 region is CASSSQRFWQGTHEQYF. The covered CDR3 bases are TGTGCCAGCAGCTCCCAAAGGTTTTGGCAGGGGACGCACGAG.